This T cell receptor (beta chain) was documented in a study of cytomegalovirus exposure and HLA in healthy donors (dated by TCRdb to 2017 to 2019). Looking at the study overall: According to an earlier analysis of 587 of the donors, about 190 million T cells yielded 117 million unique TCR beta sequences and about 300 Gb of sequence data. Class I and class II HLA loci were covered by the typing at four-digit resolution. Genome-wide SNP genotypes for about 55% of the roughly 670 donors were used in a later genetic analysis, which treated that subset as a discovery cohort. Among around 400 genotyped donors of the cohort, an average of around 240,000 unique TCR beta nucleotide sequences were sequenced per donor, roughly a sixth of them non-productive. An earlier analysis of fewer than 750 of the donors used high-throughput TCR beta sequencing to judge whether each TCR beta V gene segment behaved as functional or pseudogenic. Donor age, sex, ethnicity and CMV serostatus were compiled together with the repertoire data. Using immunosequencing, the study profiled T cell repertoires from about 610 subjects and related those repertoires to cytomegalovirus serostatus. Besides the first cohort of around 700 subjects, a separate validation cohort made up of 120 different subjects was used. The study aimed to test whether signatures of past pathogen exposure could be identified by cataloging public T cell receptors. Rather than using new phenotypic data, the later analysis identified candidate immune exposures from TCR beta sequences and from how often those sequences occurred across donors. Typing coverage varied by locus: roughly 620-640 donors for A, B, C, DRB1 and DQB1; approximately 500 for DQA1; more than 600 for DPA1; more than 450 for DPB1. Because of strong linkage in the cohort, roughly five DR-DQ haplotypes were treated as single units for association and clustering. A later analysis re-analyzed previously published TCR beta repertoires from about 600 donors and added high-resolution HLA genotyping to study TCR occurrence patterns. An early release that covered some 630 HLA-typed donors contained 250 to 350 gigabases of sequencing data and 75 million to 100 million unique TCR sequences. Every repertoire in the discovery cohort had been generated on one and the same sequencing platform. The genetic ancestry cluster associated with self-reported Caucasian donors included roughly 84% of the roughly 400 genotyped donors. High-throughput TCR immunosequencing, statistical association of individual TCRs with disease status, and machine learning were combined to predict cytomegalovirus infection status. General study outcomes and caveats: The classifier was reported to diagnose cytomegalovirus status with high specificity and sensitivity in both the original cohort and the validation cohort. A cluster of highly shared sequence variants was judged likely to represent a technical artifact of the sequencing pipeline. The earlier analysis of 587 of the donors excluded some 15 rarely observed V segments, including chromosome 9 orphons, because counts were too low. The authors suggested that the approach could potentially be generalized to other disease states and immunological phenotypes. In the study, 164 TCR beta chains were listed as associated with cytomegalovirus. A later genetic analysis associated a missense DCLRE1C variant with V-gene and J-gene trimming of TCR beta chains, and an independent cohort replicated the association. A later analysis associated 17,000 or so TCR beta sequences with specific HLA alleles at a false discovery rate of 0.05. A later analysis reported that several top co-occurrence clusters appeared linked to parvovirus B19, influenza, CMV and Epstein-Barr virus. The 87-base-pair reads could not distinguish some IMGT-functional V segments, including TRBV6-2 and TRBV6-3, so those segments were excluded. While some public TCRs were present in many individuals, most TCR sequences turned up only very rarely across donors. The cohort was sequenced for TCR beta chains only, and without alpha or paired-chain data the features that could be detected were limited. When HLA alleles, especially DR and DQ, strongly co-occurred, TCR associations were difficult to assign to individual alleles. Because some donors lacked HLA typing at each locus, the association tests relied only on the typed subset. Roughly uniform sequencing depth across donors was assumed in presence/absence analyses, although this assumption may not hold. CMV serostatus was the only immune exposure information available for the cohort. Linkage disequilibrium might explain the correlated functional status among segregating V segments, but an unknown experimental factor could not be excluded. A further reported finding was that TCR beta sequences accurately predicted the HLA-A and HLA-B alleles for most subjects in the first cohort. In an earlier analysis of around 600 of the donors, most TCR beta V segments appeared in productive rearrangements about 87% or about 30% of the time, broadly matching IMGT annotations. Three of the identified cytomegalovirus-associated TCR beta chains were confirmed in vitro to be specific for cytomegalovirus antigens. A later genetic analysis reported fewer N-insertions in productive TCRs among donors in an Asian-associated ancestry cluster than the roughly 670-donor mean. Most CMV-associated TCR beta chains appeared to be HLA-restricted in a later analysis, and the HLA associations seemed to be driven largely by CMV exposure. According to a later analysis, TCR association rates differed among HLA loci, with DRB1 alleles showing the most associated TCRs and HLA-C alleles showing the fewest. A later analysis found that HLA-associated TCR beta chains were more clonally expanded and had lower generation probabilities than equally common non-associated chains.

The receptor library was made with the immunoSEQ multiplex PCR assay. A mixture of 60 forward primers for TCR Vbeta segments and 13 reverse primers for TCR Jbeta segments was used in the multiplex PCR. The CDR3 region of rearranged TCR beta genes was amplified from genomic DNA by a multiplex PCR assay. On the Illumina HiSeq System, the amplified TCR beta libraries were sequenced as 87-base-pair reads. As for how the authors treated the data: Across the 500 to 850 repertoires, a later analysis counted 80 million or so unique TCR beta chains, about 10 million of which were shared by at least two donors. To remove PCR and sequencing errors, raw reads were error-corrected and collapsed into unique sequences using a nearest-neighbor algorithm that merged closely related sequences. Alignment of CDR3 sequences to IMGT reference sequences was used to assign V, D and J gene segments. For a sequence to be retained, a match of at least six nucleotides to both a V gene segment and a J gene segment was required. A rearrangement counted as productive if the CDR3 had no stop codons and remained in frame with V and J, and every other rearrangement counted as non-productive. CDR3 was defined according to IMGT convention as the region running from the second conserved V-encoded cysteine to the conserved J-encoded phenylalanine. Sequences without an unambiguous match to a single V gene segment were excluded from the earlier analysis of about 630 of the donors. An earlier analysis of 500 to 600 of the donors classified V segments as functional when productive rearrangements were above 56.7% and as segregating when the standard deviation between donors was above 5%. A statistical classification framework was built for diagnosing cytomegalovirus status from the catalog of TCR beta chain sequences. A later analysis assigned V and J genes by comparing TCR nucleotide sequences with IMGT/GENE-DB human TR gene sequences. Using the TCRdist pipeline, a later analysis assigned CDR3 sequences along with most-parsimonious VDJ recombination scenarios. In a later analysis, every TCR beta chain was defined by the combination of its CDR3 amino acid sequence and its V-gene family, and reads without a unique V-gene family were dropped. In a later analysis, 500 to 700 highly shared, low-generation-probability nucleotide sequences were removed to address suspected cross-contamination and a sequencing artifact. In a later analysis, a clonal expansion index for each public chain was calculated from normalized within-repertoire ranks of inferred template counts. A later analysis computed generation probabilities with a VDJ recombination model fitted to out-of-frame rearrangements, and checked the results against IGoR. A later analysis scored TCR-TCR, TCR-HLA and TCR-CMV co-occurrence with hypergeometric tests, applying a repertoire-size bias correction to TCR pairs. In a later analysis, false discovery rates were estimated by permuting HLA or CMV assignments 20 times. In a later analysis, co-occurring TCRs were grouped using DBSCAN, and TCRdist sequence similarity was added for clustering within HLA-allele-positive subsets. Repertoires with fewer than 30,000 or more than 120,000 public chains were left out of co-occurrence clustering, as were about 5 repertoires with anomalous nucleotide sharing. TCRdb limited this immuneACCESS table to in-frame rearrangements with V and J called. A share of clones is missing; checked studies link under half to unresolved V genes, and the rest is unexplained. That table is the source of V, J and clone size, and D and trimming were worked out from the DNA. Counted in this sample were around 150,000 clones; roughly 70% of them appeared once. The ten largest clones take up 2.5% to 3% of the sample.

From the germline V gene, CDR1 is KGHSH and CDR2 is LQKENI. From its cysteine to its phenylalanine, the CDR3 spans 13 amino acids. The CDR3 DNA has 39 bases and is translated from base 1. V drops 8 bases and J drops 4 bases, leaving 13 bases in between. Regarding this clone: The specificity of this receptor is unknown. Within one base of it there is no much larger clone, and no base qualities were kept.

The cohort comprised 670 or so healthy bone marrow donors. All cohort members were sampled while nominally healthy, although unrecorded immune exposures were likely present. The donor was CMV seropositive and belonged to the group of 250 to 300 seropositive cohort members. Every donor gave a peripheral blood sample, and the peripheral blood mononuclear cells from that sample were used for TCR beta sequencing. The Qiagen DNeasy Blood Extraction Kit was used to extract genomic DNA from the blood cell samples. The sequence joins TRBV18 to TRBJ2-3, with a tentative D gene TRBD1 over 5 matching bases. The sample taken for sequencing was PBMCs. The sequence came from a woman aged 45-59 years in good health and CMV-seropositive. The CDR3 region has the sequence CASGEGVSDTQYF. The nucleotide sequence is TGTGCCAGCGGGGAAGGGGTTTCAGATACGCAGTATTTT.